The next 26 T cell receptor beta chains were all read from a single sample in a study of T cell repertoires in cytomegalovirus infection. TCRdb re-derived calls from the reads in MiXCR, one entry per CDR3 protein. The table records about 71,000 distinct CDR3 sequences, roughly 20% of them present only once. For these receptors, no antigen is known. The sample was CD8+ T cells from cultured PBMCs, taken from culture after CMV antigen stimulation. The source of these receptors is a human donor in good health (CMV status not recorded). Some clones in this sample may be carry-over from other donors' samples.

This clonotype was counted only a few times. The V call is TRBV6-4, the J call TRBJ2-1, with 13 bases matching TRBD2. Trimming removed 6 bases from V and 5 bases from J; junction bases left unmatched: 4. There are 15 residues in the CDR3. Germline V gene sequence: CDR1 MRHNA, CDR2 SNTAGT. CDR3 in DNA: TGTGCCAGCAGCACTAGCGGGGGGGTAAACAATGAGCAGTTCTTC. This encodes CASSTSGGVNNEQFF.

This sequence joins TRBV19 and TRBJ2-5; maybe TRBD1 (5 bases). Germline loops: CDR1 LNHDA, CDR2 SQIVND (reference sequence). Between the trimmed V and J ends, which lost 0 bases and 1 base, there was a span of 6 bases. CDR3 length: 14 residues. The CDR3 DNA is TGTGCCAGTAGTATAGAAGACAGCCAAGAGACCCAGTACTTC. Encoded protein: CASSIEDSQETQYF.

This rearrangement joins TRBV10-2 to TRBJ1-1; D is ambiguous. CDR1 WSHSY and CDR2 SAAADI come from the germline V gene. The CDR3 is made up of 15 amino acids. Trimming took off 1 base at V and 5 bases at J, with 14 bases between the two ends. The CDR3 nucleotides read TGCGCCAGCAGTGAGTTCCAGGTGGAATTGACTGAAGCTTTCTTT. It encodes CASSEFQVELTEAFF.

V gene TRBV7-6 combines with J gene TRBJ2-3; 8 bases line up with TRBD2. The V and J ends lost 0 bases and 2 bases, in that order; junction bases with no gene match: 7. Germline V gene lookup returns CDR1 SGHVS and CDR2 FNYEAQ. The CDR3 spans 17 residues. In DNA, the CDR3 is TGTGCCAGCAGCTTAGCGCGAGCGGGGGCCCTCACAGATACGCAGTATTTT. Encoded protein: CASSLARAGALTDTQYF.

This clonotype was counted between two and nine times. The V call is TRBV27, the J call TRBJ2-7, with D possibly TRBD1 on 5 matching bases. The CDR3 is 13 residues long. Looked up from germline, CDR1 is MNHEY and CDR2 is SMNVEV (reference sequence). The germline V and J ends were trimmed by 5 bases and 5 bases, with 13 bases remaining between them. In DNA form, the CDR3 reads TGTGCCAGCAGTGCTACAGGTTATGACGAGCAGTACTTC. It encodes CASSATGYDEQYF.

The gene calls are TRBV14 and TRBJ1-4; D is ambiguous. CDR3 length equals 14 residues. V gave up 4 bases and J gave up 2 bases, with 8 bases separating them. CDR1 is SGHDN, CDR2 FVKESK, per germline. CDR3 region: CASSPLSTNEKLFF. CDR3 nucleotide sequence: TGTGCCAGCAGCCCCCTATCTACTAATGAAAAACTGTTTTTT. The variable domain in full, with the rest retrieved from reference TRBV14 and TRBJ1-4, is EAGVTQFPSHSVIEKGQTVTLRCDPISGHDNLYWYRRVMGKEIKFLLHFVKESKQDESGMPNNRFLAERTGGTYSTLKVQPAELEDSGVYFCASSPLSTNEKLFFGSGTQLSVL.

The DNA of the CDR3 is TGTGCCAGCAGACCCTGGGGGGGTCGGAACGAGCAGTACTTC. Its translation: CASRPWGGRNEQYF. The rearrangement uses TRBV7-2 and TRBJ2-7; TRBD2 agrees at 7 bases. The CDR3 consists of 14 residues. Germline CDR1 is SGHTA and CDR2 is FQGNSA. V gave up 6 bases and J gave up 5 bases; unmatched junction bases: 10.

There are a few counts of this clonotype. The gene calls are TRBV7-2 and TRBJ1-4; D may be TRBD1 (5 bases). V gave up 5 bases and J gave up 3 bases, with 13 bases separating them. Germline V CDR1 and CDR2: SGHTA, FQGNSA. The CDR3 covers 15 residues. CDR3 bases: TGTGCCAGCAGCAGAAAGGGACGGCCTAATGAAAAACTGTTTTTT. Its translation: CASSRKGRPNEKLFF.

The chain is built from TRBV7-2 and TRBJ2-1; the match to TRBD2 covers 10 bases. V lost 1 base, J lost 6 bases, and 3 bases stayed unmatched. The germline V gene has CDR1 SGHTA and CDR2 FQGNSA. This CDR3 comprises 15 residues. CDR3 sequence (DNA): TGTGCCAGCAGCTTAGTTAGCGGGGGGTCCAATGAGCAGTTCTTC. Protein sequence: CASSLVSGGSNEQFF. Complete variable domain (other parts from reference TRBV7-2 and TRBJ2-1): GAGVSQSPSNKVTEKGKDVELRCDPISGHTALYWYRQSLGQGLEFLIYFQGNSAPDKSGLPSDRFSAERTGGSVSTLTIQRTQQEDSAVYLCASSLVSGGSNEQFFGPGTRLTVL.

In its sample, this clonotype was seen many times. The chain couples TRBV7-2 to TRBJ1-1; D not certain. Trimming took off 1 base at V and 2 bases at J, with 5 bases between the two ends. Per the germline V gene, CDR1 is SGHTA and CDR2 is FQGNSA. The CDR3 spans 13 residues. CDR3 sequence: CASSLGRNTEAFF. The DNA of the CDR3 is TGTGCCAGCAGCTTAGGACGTAACACTGAAGCTTTCTTT.

V usage is TRBV7-9 and J usage is TRBJ2-5; D may correspond to TRBD1 or TRBD2 (5 bases each). Germline V CDR1 and CDR2: SEHNR, FQNEAQ (reference sequence). This CDR3 spans 14 amino acids. Deletions cut 2 bases from V and 6 bases from J, with 13 bases between. CDR3: CASSLRWDAKTQYF. In DNA form, the CDR3 reads TGTGCCAGCAGCTTAAGGTGGGACGCGAAGACCCAGTACTTC.

This clonotype has just a few counts. The CDR3: CASSLDVVAEAFF. In DNA, the CDR3 is TGTGCCAGCAGCTTAGATGTGGTCGCTGAAGCTTTCTTT. The V and J genes are TRBV11-2 and TRBJ1-1; D is unclear. The CDR3 contains 13 residues. V lost 0 bases to trimming and J lost 6 bases, with 8 bases between them. CDR1 SGHAT and CDR2 FQNNGV come from the germline V gene.

In its sample, this clonotype was seen a few times. V gene TRBV6-1 combines with J gene TRBJ1-5; D gene uncertain. Per germline, CDR1 MNHNS and CDR2 SASEGT. V lost 2 bases and J 6 bases, leaving 11 bases between the germline ends. This CDR3 is 14 amino acids long. The CDR3 reads CASSELRRGQPQHF. CDR3 DNA: TGTGCCAGCAGTGAACTCCGGAGAGGTCAGCCCCAGCATTTT.

This clonotype was picked up a small number of times. The chain recombines TRBV11-2 with TRBJ1-2; perhaps TRBD1 as D (5 bases). The CDR3 runs to 15 residues. CDR1 is SGHAT and CDR2 is FQNNGV in the germline V gene. V was pared by 1 base and J by 7 bases, with 16 bases between. CDR3 sequence: CASSLAPGAMSGYTF. The CDR3 DNA follows: TGTGCCAGCAGCTTAGCCCCCGGGGCGATGAGTGGCTACACCTTC.

This clonotype was detected a few times. The chain recombines TRBV6-1 with TRBJ1-5, with D hard to call. Germline CDR1 is MNHNS and CDR2 is SASEGT. CDR3 length: 12 residues. The V end lost 3 bases, the J end lost 5 bases, and 5 bases lay between the germline ends. CDR3 in amino acids: CASSDFDQPQHF. Written as DNA, the CDR3 is TGTGCCAGCAGTGACTTTGATCAGCCCCAGCATTTT.

The J gene is TRBJ2-5, the V gene TRBV2, with D perhaps matching TRBD1 (5 bases). The J call may be incorrect, as the DNA end agrees better with TRBJ2-7. This CDR3 is 15 amino acids long. The V gene's germline CDR1 is SNHLY and CDR2 FYNNEI. The CDR3 DNA reads as TGTGCCAGCAGTGAGGGCAGGGTGACCTCCTACGAGCAGTACTTC. This codes for CASSEGRVTSYEQYF.

The chain has TRBV7-9 and TRBJ1-1, with D tentatively TRBD1 (5 bases). This CDR3 is built from 15 residues. V lost 8 bases, J lost 0 bases, and 16 bases lay in between. CDR1 is SEHNR and CDR2 is FQNEAQ in the germline V gene (reference sequence). Here the CDR3 DNA reads TGTGCCAGCTCCCATAAGGCAGGGCTGAACACTGAAGCTTTCTTT. Its protein product is CASSHKAGLNTEAFF.

This clonotype was seen many times. The rearrangement uses TRBV2 and TRBJ1-5, with 9 positions matching TRBD1. Trimming cost V 6 bases and J 6 bases; bases outside gene matches: 9. Germline V CDR1 and CDR2: SNHLY, FYNNEI. The CDR3 has 15 amino acids. CDR3: CASRTGQGIGQPQHF. The CDR3 DNA reads TGTGCCAGCAGGACGGGACAGGGAATAGGTCAGCCCCAGCATTTT. Full variable domain (rest looked up from reference TRBV2 and TRBJ1-5): EPEVTQTPSHQVTQMGQEVILRCVPISNHLYFYWYRQILGQKVEFLVSFYNNEISEKSEIFDDQFSVERPDGSNFTLKIRSTKLEDSAMYFCASRTGQGIGQPQHFGDGTRLSIL.

A few counts support this clonotype. The CDR3 loop is CASSGSQGAFDYGYTF. The CDR3, as DNA: TGTGCCAGCAGCGGCTCTCAGGGGGCTTTTGACTATGGCTACACCTTC. The chain employs TRBV7-6 and TRBJ1-2; 8 positions match TRBD1. Unmatched junction bases numbered 11, after V lost 5 bases and J lost 3 bases. The CDR3 has 16 residues. The V gene's germline CDR1 is SGHVS and CDR2 FNYEAQ.

The chain employs TRBV12-3 or TRBV12-4 and TRBJ1-5; maybe TRBD1 (5 bases). The CDR3 sequence is 16 residues long. Deletions cut 1 base from V and 7 bases from J, with 17 bases between. The CDR3 loop reads CASSLVPGRGKQPQHF. The CDR3 region has the DNA TGTGCCAGCAGTTTAGTACCTGGACGGGGGAAGCAGCCCCAGCATTTT.

This chain uses TRBV4-1 with TRBJ2-7; unclear D gene. This CDR3 spans 13 amino acids. Deletions cut 0 bases from V and 4 bases from J, with 7 bases between. Germline V gives CDR1 MGHRA, CDR2 YSYEKL. The CDR3 sequence: CASSQEFGYEQYF. The CDR3 DNA is TGCGCCAGCAGCCAAGAGTTTGGGTACGAGCAGTACTTC.

This clonotype appeared a few times. The genes are TRBV7-9 and TRBJ2-1; D uncertain. The CDR3 length is 14 residues. Germline CDR1 reads SEHNR; CDR2 reads FQNEAQ (reference sequence). The V gene lost 8 bases and the J gene lost 1 base, with 12 bases spanning the gap. The DNA for the CDR3 is TGTGCCAGCTCCCCGGTGAGATCCTACAATGAGCAGTTCTTC. It is translated as CASSPVRSYNEQFF.

This clonotype has a handful of counts. The chain is built from TRBV4-3 and TRBJ1-4, with 7 bases identical to TRBD1. J gave up 5 bases and V 2 bases, and 11 bases lay outside the gene matches. There are 17 residues in the CDR3. Germline V gives CDR1 LGHNA, CDR2 YSLEER. CDR3 in DNA: TGCGCCAGCAGCCAATCTTTTACGGGACAGCTAAATGAAAAACTGTTTTTT. This translates into CASSQSFTGQLNEKLFF.

This chain connects TRBV7-2 to TRBJ2-5; D is possibly TRBD2 (7 bases). This CDR3 has 16 amino acids. Germline assignment: CDR1 SGHTA and CDR2 FQGNSA. Trimming removed 1 base at V and 5 bases at J, with 17 bases between. CDR3: CASSLDRGGLSETQYF. The DNA for the CDR3 is TGTGCCAGCAGCTTAGATAGGGGGGGCCTTAGCGAGACCCAGTACTTC.

V is TRBV7-2 and J is TRBJ2-7, with TRBD1 as a possible D gene (6 bases). The CDR3 length is 13 residues. V was trimmed by 5 bases and J by 3 bases, leaving 11 bases between them. Germline V gene lookup returns CDR1 SGHTA and CDR2 FQGNSA. The CDR3 here is CASSADRHYEQYF. Written as DNA, the CDR3 is TGTGCCAGCAGCGCGGACAGACACTACGAGCAGTACTTC.

The chain couples TRBV7-2 to TRBJ2-1, with 7 positions matching TRBD2. The J segment lost 3 bases and the V segment lost 5 bases, leaving 7 bases of the junction unmatched. The CDR3 contains 15 residues. Germline V gene lookup returns CDR1 SGHTA and CDR2 FQGNSA. The CDR3 bases are TGTGCCAGCAGCCCGCTAGCGGATTACTACAATGAGCAGTTCTTC. Its translation is CASSPLADYYNEQFF.